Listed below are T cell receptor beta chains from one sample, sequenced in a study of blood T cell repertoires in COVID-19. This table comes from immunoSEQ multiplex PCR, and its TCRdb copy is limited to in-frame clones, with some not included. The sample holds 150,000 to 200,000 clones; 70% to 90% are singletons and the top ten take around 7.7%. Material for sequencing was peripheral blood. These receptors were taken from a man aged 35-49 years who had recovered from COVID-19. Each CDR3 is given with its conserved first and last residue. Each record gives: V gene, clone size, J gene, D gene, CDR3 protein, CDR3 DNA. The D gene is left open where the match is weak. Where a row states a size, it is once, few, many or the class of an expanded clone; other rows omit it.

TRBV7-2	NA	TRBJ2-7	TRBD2	CASGLASGVYEQYF	TGTGCCAGCGGTTTGGCTAGCGGGGTTTACGAGCAGTACTTC
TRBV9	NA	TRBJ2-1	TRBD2	CASSDPSGNRNEQFF	TGTGCCAGCAGCGACCCTAGCGGGAATCGCAATGAGCAGTTCTTC
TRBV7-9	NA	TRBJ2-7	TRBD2	CASSLGLAGGGEQYF	TGTGCCAGCAGCCTGGGACTAGCGGGGGGAGGCGAGCAGTACTTC
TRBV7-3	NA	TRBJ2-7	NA	CASSYRGTVLYEQYF	TGTGCCAGCAGCTACCGCGGGACGGTTCTTTACGAGCAGTACTTC
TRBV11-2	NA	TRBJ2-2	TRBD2	CASSQVWREDTGELFF	TGTGCCAGCAGCCAGGTGTGGCGGGAGGACACCGGGGAGCTGTTTTTT
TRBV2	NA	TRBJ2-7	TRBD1	CASRDRGLYEQYF	TGTGCCAGCAGGGACAGGGGGCTATACGAGCAGTACTTC
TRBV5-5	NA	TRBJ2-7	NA	CASSRRGGQGPYNSYEQYF	TGTGCCAGCAGTCGGAGGGGGGGACAAGGACCCTATAACTCCTACGAGCAGTACTTC
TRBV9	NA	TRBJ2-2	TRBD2	CASSGDPSAGGPFTGELFF	TGTGCCAGCAGCGGAGACCCTTCAGCGGGAGGGCCCTTCACCGGGGAGCTGTTTTTT
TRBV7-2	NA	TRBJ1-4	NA	CASSLAAGNEKLFF	TGTGCCAGCAGCTTAGCGGCAGGGAATGAAAAACTGTTTTTT
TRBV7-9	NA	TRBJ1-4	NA	CASSLATGEKLFF	TGTGCCAGCAGCTTAGCGACTGGGGAAAAACTGTTTTTT
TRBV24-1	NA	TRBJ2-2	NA	CATSDKGGIGELFF	TGTGCCACCAGTGATAAAGGGGGAATCGGGGAGCTGTTTTTT
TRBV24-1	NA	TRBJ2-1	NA	CATSDDRNRAEQFF	TGTGCCACCAGTGATGACCGGAACAGGGCTGAGCAGTTCTTC
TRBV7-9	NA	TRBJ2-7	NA	CASSWIAYEQYF	TGTGCCAGCAGCTGGATAGCATACGAGCAGTACTTC
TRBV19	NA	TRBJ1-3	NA	CASSPQGVGNTIYF	TGTGCCAGTAGTCCGCAGGGCGTTGGAAACACCATATATTTT
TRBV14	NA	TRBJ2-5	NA	CASSLLGETQYF	TGTGCCAGCAGCCTCCTCGGAGAGACCCAGTACTTC
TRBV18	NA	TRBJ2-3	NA	CASSRGQNTDTQYF	TGTGCCAGCTCCCGCGGGCAGAACACAGATACGCAGTATTTT
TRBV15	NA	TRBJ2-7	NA	CATSRQGPVNEQYF	TGTGCCACCAGCAGGCAGGGTCCGGTTAACGAGCAGTACTTC
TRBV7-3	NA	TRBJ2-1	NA	CASSLTSYNEQFF	TGTGCCAGCAGCTTAACTAGCTACAATGAGCAGTTCTTC
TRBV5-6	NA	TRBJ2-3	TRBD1	CASCADRGGDTQYF	TGTGCCAGCTGCGCGGACAGGGGTGGGGATACGCAGTATTTT
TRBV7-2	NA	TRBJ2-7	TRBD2	CASSLSAGARPYEQYF	TGTGCCAGCAGCTTATCGGCGGGAGCCCGCCCCTACGAGCAGTACTTC
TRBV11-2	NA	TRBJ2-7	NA	CASSYIGGEVPITHEQYF	TGTGCCAGCAGCTATATAGGGGGGGAGGTTCCGATTACCCACGAGCAGTACTTC
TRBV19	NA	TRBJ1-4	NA	CASKGRAATNEKLFF	TGTGCCAGTAAAGGCAGGGCCGCAACTAATGAAAAACTGTTTTTT
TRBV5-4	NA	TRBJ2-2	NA	CASSSEQQLANTGELFF	TGTGCCAGCAGCTCTGAACAGCAGCTCGCGAACACCGGGGAGCTGTTTTTT
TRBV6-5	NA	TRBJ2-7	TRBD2	CASSYSDGGAYEQYF	TGTGCCAGCAGTTACTCCGACGGGGGGGCCTACGAGCAGTACTTC
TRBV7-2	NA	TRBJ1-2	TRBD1	CASSLLTGDYGYTF	TGTGCCAGCAGCTTACTAACAGGGGATTATGGCTACACCTTC
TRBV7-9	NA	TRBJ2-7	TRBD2	CATGLAEVEQYF	TGTGCCACGGGACTAGCGGAGGTCGAGCAGTACTTC
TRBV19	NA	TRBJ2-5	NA	CASSIPGTGGRAQYF	TGTGCCAGTAGTATCCCCGGGACTGGGGGTCGAGCCCAGTACTTC
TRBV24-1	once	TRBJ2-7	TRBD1	CATSDRPGQGVYEQYF	TGTGCCACCAGTGATCGACCGGGACAGGGTGTCTACGAGCAGTACTTC
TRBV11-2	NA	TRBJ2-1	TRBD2	CASSSYPVAGVQYNEQFF	TGTGCCAGCAGCTCATACCCGGTAGCGGGAGTGCAGTACAATGAGCAGTTCTTC
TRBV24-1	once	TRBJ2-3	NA	CATSDRTSLTTDTQYF	TGTGCCACCAGTGACCGGACAAGTTTGACCACAGATACGCAGTATTTT
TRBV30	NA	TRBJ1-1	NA	CAWRAGQRTSSAFF	TGTGCCTGGCGCGCTGGACAGCGTACCTCTTCGGCTTTCTTT
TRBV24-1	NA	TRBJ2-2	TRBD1	CATSEDREAGELFF	TGTGCCACCAGTGAGGACAGGGAGGCCGGGGAGCTGTTTTTT
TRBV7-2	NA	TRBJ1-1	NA	CASIHRRGSGDTEAFF	TGTGCCAGCATCCATCGTCGGGGGTCGGGGGACACTGAAGCTTTCTTT
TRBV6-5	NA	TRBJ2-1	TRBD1	CASRGQGVYEQFF	TGTGCCAGTCGGGGACAGGGGGTCTATGAGCAGTTCTTC
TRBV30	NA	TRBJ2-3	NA	CAWESLGPDTQYF	TGTGCCTGGGAGAGCTTGGGGCCCGATACGCAGTATTTT
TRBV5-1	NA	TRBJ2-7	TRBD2	CASRLAGKYEQYF	TGCGCCAGCAGACTAGCGGGTAAATACGAGCAGTACTTC
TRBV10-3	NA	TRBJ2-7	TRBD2	CAISESRGNFEQYF	TGTGCCATCAGTGAGTCGCGGGGGAATTTTGAGCAGTACTTC
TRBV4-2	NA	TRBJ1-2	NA	CASSQEKKAANYGYTF	TGTGCCAGCAGCCAAGAGAAAAAGGCGGCAAACTATGGCTACACCTTC
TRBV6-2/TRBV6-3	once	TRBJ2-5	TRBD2	CASSRRLAGGWGTETQYF	TGTGCCAGCAGCCGGAGGCTAGCGGGGGGATGGGGGACGGAGACCCAGTACTTC
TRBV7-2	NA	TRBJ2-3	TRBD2	CASSEGGHTQYF	TGTGCCAGCAGCGAGGGAGGGCATACGCAGTATTTT
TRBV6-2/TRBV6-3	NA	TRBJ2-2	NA	CASSYFDRDYTGELFF	TGTGCCAGCAGTTACTTTGACAGGGACTACACCGGGGAGCTGTTTTTT